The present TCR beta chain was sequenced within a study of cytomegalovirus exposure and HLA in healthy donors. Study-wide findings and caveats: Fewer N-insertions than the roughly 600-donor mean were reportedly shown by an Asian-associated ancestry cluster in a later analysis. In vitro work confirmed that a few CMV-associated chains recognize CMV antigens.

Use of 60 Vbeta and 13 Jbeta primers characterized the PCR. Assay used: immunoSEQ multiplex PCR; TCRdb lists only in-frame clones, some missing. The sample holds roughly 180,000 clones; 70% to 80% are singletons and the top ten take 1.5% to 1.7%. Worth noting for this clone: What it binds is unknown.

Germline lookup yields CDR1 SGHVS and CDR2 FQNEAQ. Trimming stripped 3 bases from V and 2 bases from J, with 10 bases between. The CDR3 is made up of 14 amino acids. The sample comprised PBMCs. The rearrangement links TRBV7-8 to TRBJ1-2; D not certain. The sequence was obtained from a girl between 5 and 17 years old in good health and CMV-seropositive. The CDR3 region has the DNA TGTGCCAGCAGCTTCGAGGGCAGGAACTATGGCTACACCTTC. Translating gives CASSFEGRNYGYTF.